The 29 T cell receptor beta chains listed next were all sequenced from one sample in a study of OX40 agonist ivuxolimab in advanced cancers. TCRdb's copy holds only in-frame clones and misses some; the assay was immunoSEQ multiplex PCR. The table has 85,000 to 100,000 clones, 90% to 95% seen once. The specimen was CD4+ or CD8+ T cells sorted from blood, collected in a trial of the OX40 agonist ivuxolimab. The receptors were gathered from an adult with an advanced solid tumor such as melanoma, head and neck, liver or kidney cancer.

V gene TRBV11-2 combines with J gene TRBJ2-5, with a possible D match to TRBD1 (5 bases). The V and J ends lost 0 bases and 2 bases respectively, with 19 bases between them. This CDR3 has 18 residues. From germline, CDR1 is SGHAT and CDR2 FQNNGV. CDR3 DNA sequence: TGTGCCAGCAGCTTAGATTCCCTCGGACAAGCGACACAAGAGACCCAGTACTTC. It translates to CASSLDSLGQATQETQYF.

V is TRBV5-1 and J is TRBJ1-1, with 8 bases matching TRBD1. Germline loops: CDR1 SGHRS, CDR2 YFSETQ. V trimming: 8 bases; J trimming: 5 bases; junction bases outside the gene matches: 11. CDR3 length: 14 amino acids. CDR3 in DNA: TGCGCCAGTAAAACTCAGGGGGCAGCGACTGAAGCTTTCTTT. As protein: CASKTQGAATEAFF.

The chain recombines TRBV7-9 with TRBJ2-7, with D uncertain. Trimming cost V 0 bases and J 7 bases, with 7 bases left between them. Per the germline V gene, CDR1 is SEHNR and CDR2 is FQNEAQ (reference sequence). The CDR3 consists of 12 residues. CDR3: CASSLAQSEQYF. As DNA, the CDR3 is TGTGCCAGCAGCTTAGCGCAAAGTGAGCAGTACTTC.

The rearrangement uses TRBV11-1 and TRBJ2-7; 7 positions agree with TRBD2. V shed 4 bases and J 1 base; nucleotides not matched to a gene: 4. The CDR3 runs to 14 residues. The germline CDR1 and CDR2 sequences are SGHAT and FQDESV (reference sequence). The CDR3 here is CASSSSGLSYEQYF. As DNA, the CDR3 is TGTGCCAGCAGCTCCTCGGGACTATCCTACGAGCAGTACTTC.

This clone was seen only once. The chain couples TRBV19 to TRBJ2-7, with 7 positions matching TRBD2. This CDR3 is 16 amino acids long. Losses at the gene ends were 3 bases for V and 4 bases for J; bases not matched to a gene: 12. Germline V lookup: CDR1 LNHDA, CDR2 SQIVND (reference sequence). The CDR3 is CASSMWEGIGLYEQYF. CDR3 nucleotides: TGTGCCAGTAGTATGTGGGAGGGGATAGGACTTTACGAGCAGTACTTC.

This rearrangement joins TRBV27 to TRBJ1-1; no clear D gene. This CDR3 has 15 residues. V lost 2 bases to trimming and J lost 0 bases, with 10 bases between them. CDR1 is MNHEY, CDR2 SMNVEV, per germline (reference sequence). CDR3 DNA sequence: TGTGCCAGCAGTTTAGGAGGAGGCATGAACACTGAAGCTTTCTTT. Amino acid sequence: CASSLGGGMNTEAFF.

The chain has TRBV11-2 and TRBJ2-1, with 8 nucleotides matching TRBD2. CDR3 size: 16 residues. The ends lost 3 bases at V and 1 base at J; junction bases unmatched: 5. Germline lookup yields CDR1 SGHAT and CDR2 FQNNGV. The chain's CDR3 is CASSLGGRRSYNEQFF. The CDR3 bases are TGTGCCAGCAGCTTGGGCGGGAGGAGATCCTACAATGAGCAGTTCTTC. The complete variable domain, with remaining parts taken from reference TRBV11-2 and TRBJ2-1, reads EAGVAQSPRYKIIEKRQSVAFWCNPISGHATLYWYQQILGQGPKLLIQFQNNGVVDDSQLPKDRFSAERLKGVDSTLKIQPAKLEDSAVYLCASSLGGRRSYNEQFFGPGTRLTVL.

The genes are TRBV7-2 and TRBJ2-7; 8 nucleotides agree with TRBD1. J lost 5 bases, V lost 4 bases, and 13 bases had no gene match. This CDR3 is built from 16 residues. The V gene's germline CDR1 is SGHTA and CDR2 FQGNSA. CDR3 DNA sequence: TGTGCCAGCAGCTCTCGTGGGTCGACAGGGGTCGACGAGCAGTACTTC. It codes for CASSSRGSTGVDEQYF.

In its sample, this clone was seen once. V and J are TRBV30 and TRBJ2-1; D uncertain. V lost 4 bases to trimming and J lost 6 bases, with 16 bases between them. The CDR3 runs 14 residues. Germline values: CDR1 GTSNPN, CDR2 SVGIG (reference sequence). The CDR3: CAWTSSSYLNEQFF. The CDR3 coding sequence is TGTGCCTGGACGTCCAGTAGTTACCTCAATGAGCAGTTCTTC. Complete variable domain (other parts from reference TRBV30 and TRBJ2-1): SQTIHQWPATLVQPVGSPLSLECTVEGTSNPNLYWYRQAAGRGLQLLFYSVGIGQISSEVPQNLSASRPQDRQFILSSKKLLLSDSGFYLCAWTSSSYLNEQFFGPGTRLTVL.

The chain recombines TRBV6-6 with TRBJ2-5, with a possible D match to TRBD2 (7 bases). CDR1 is MNHNY and CDR2 is SVGAGI in the germline V gene (reference sequence). This CDR3 is 14 amino acids long. The V gene lost 6 bases and the J gene lost 4 bases, with 15 bases spanning the gap. The CDR3 spells CASSRGGGVETQYF. The CDR3 region has the DNA TGTGCCAGCAGCAGAGGAGGGGGGGTAGAGACCCAGTACTTC.

This clone was recorded only once. The V gene is TRBV28, the J gene TRBJ2-7; D gene ambiguous. Between the trimmed V and J ends, which lost 4 bases and 3 bases, there was a span of 10 bases. This CDR3 comprises 13 residues. Germline CDR1 MDHEN, CDR2 SYDVKM. The CDR3 nucleotides read TGTGCCAGCAGTTGGAACGGAGACTACGAGCAGTACTTC. Translating it yields CASSWNGDYEQYF.

CDR3: CATSPRRQGDYGYTF. The CDR3 coding sequence is TGTGCCACCAGCCCCCGCCGACAGGGGGACTATGGCTACACCTTC. The J gene is TRBJ1-2, the V gene TRBV15, with 9 bases matching TRBD1. Trimming removed 5 bases from V and 3 bases from J; junction bases left unmatched: 7. The CDR3 loop spans 15 amino acids. Germline values: CDR1 LNHNV, CDR2 YYDKDF (reference sequence).

The chain carries TRBV28 and TRBJ2-7; D not resolved. Germline V gives CDR1 MDHEN, CDR2 SYDVKM. Trimming cost V 5 bases and J 0 bases, with 11 bases left between them. The CDR3 is made up of 14 amino acids. CDR3 in DNA: TGTGCCAGCAGTACCGACGTTCCCTCCTACGAGCAGTACTTC. Protein product: CASSTDVPSYEQYF.

The rearrangement joins TRBV6-6 to TRBJ1-4; D ambiguous. V was trimmed by 2 bases and J by 5 bases, leaving 6 bases between them. The germline V gene has CDR1 MNHNY and CDR2 SVGAGI (reference sequence). The CDR3 spans 13 residues. In DNA form, the CDR3 reads TGTGCCAGCAGTTACGGGCAAAATGAAAAACTGTTTTTT. This translates into CASSYGQNEKLFF.

This chain uses TRBV5-8 with TRBJ2-5, with TRBD2 matching 8 bases. Germline CDR1 reads SGHTS; CDR2 reads YDEGEE. Trimming at V came to 5 bases and at J to 2 bases, leaving 5 bases not matched to a gene. The CDR3 extends over 14 amino acids. The CDR3: CASREREGQETQYF. CDR3 bases: TGTGCCAGCAGAGAACGGGAGGGACAAGAGACCCAGTACTTC.

CDR3 region: CASSLLAGSFQETQYF. CDR3 coding DNA: TGTGCCAGCAGCTTACTAGCAGGGTCTTTTCAAGAGACCCAGTACTTC. The chain uses TRBV5-6 and TRBJ2-5, with D perhaps TRBD2 (6 bases). The CDR3 covers 16 residues. V gave up 2 bases and J gave up 2 bases, with 16 bases separating them. Germline loops: CDR1 SGHDT, CDR2 YYEEEE.

This clone has only one observation. V and J are TRBV11-2 and TRBJ2-6; D perhaps matches TRBD2 (5 bases). This CDR3 is 17 amino acids long. Trimming stripped 7 bases from V and 1 base from J, with 17 bases between. Per germline, CDR1 SGHAT and CDR2 FQNNGV. The CDR3 spells CASTPRAGISGANVLTF. Written as DNA, the CDR3 is TGTGCCAGCACCCCTCGCGCGGGCATTTCTGGGGCCAACGTCCTGACTTTC.

CDR3 protein: CASSQVGGLSSSTDTQYF. The CDR3 DNA sequence: TGTGCCAGCAGCCAAGTGGGCGGACTGAGCTCTAGCACAGATACGCAGTATTTT. The rearrangement joins TRBV7-3 to TRBJ2-3; D perhaps matches TRBD2 (5 bases). The CDR3 consists of 18 residues. Trimming stripped 5 bases from V and 0 bases from J, with 21 bases between. Germline lookup yields CDR1 SGHTA and CDR2 FQGTGA.

The CDR3 region has the DNA TGTGCCAGCAGCCAGACACTAGCGGGAGAGATCGGGGAGCTGTTTTTT. Amino acids: CASSQTLAGEIGELFF. The V and J genes are TRBV4-2 and TRBJ2-2; 11 nucleotides line up with TRBD2. This CDR3 is built from 16 residues. The trim removed 3 bases at V and 7 bases at J, leaving 7 bases unmatched. The germline V gene encodes CDR1 LGHNA and CDR2 YNFKEQ.

This clone was recorded only once. The CDR3 sequence is CASSKVSLFASGRRQETQYF. CDR3 sequence (DNA): TGTGCCAGCAGCAAAGTGTCTTTGTTCGCTAGCGGGAGGCGGCAAGAGACCCAGTACTTC. The V gene is TRBV21-1, the J gene TRBJ2-5; the table's D call, TRBD2, was not checked against the DNA. TRBV21-1 counts as a pseudogene. This CDR3 region has 20 residues.

The chain uses TRBV4-1 and TRBJ2-4; D gene ambiguous. Germline lookup yields CDR1 MGHRA and CDR2 YSYEKL. The CDR3 sequence is 17 residues long. V was clipped by 0 bases and J by 0 bases, with 12 bases between them. The CDR3 bases are TGCGCCAGCAGCCAAGAATTCACAAACCTAGCCAAAAACATTCAGTACTTC. This sequence encodes CASSQEFTNLAKNIQYF.

The V and J genes are TRBV7-9 and TRBJ1-5; D is ambiguous. Trimming left V 4 bases short and J 1 base short, with 5 bases between. Germline assignment: CDR1 SEHNR and CDR2 FQNEAQ (reference sequence). The CDR3 extends over 13 amino acids. The CDR3 loop is CASSSESNQPQHF. The CDR3 DNA follows: TGTGCCAGCAGCTCCGAGAGCAATCAGCCCCAGCATTTT. The whole variable domain, remainder taken from reference TRBV7-9 and TRBJ1-5, is DTGVSQNPRHKITKRGQNVTFRCDPISEHNRLYWYRQTLGQGPEFLTYFQNEAQLEKSRLLSDRFSAERPKGSFSTLEIQRTEQGDSAMYLCASSSESNQPQHFGDGTRLSIL.

The chain couples TRBV19 to TRBJ1-5; no clear D. Deletions cut 3 bases from V and 7 bases from J, with 10 bases between. Germline CDR1 reads LNHDA; CDR2 reads SQIVND (reference sequence). The length of the CDR3 is 13 residues. The CDR3 nucleotides are TGTGCCAGTAGTATCGCAGGCCACCAGCCCCAGCATTTT. Residues: CASSIAGHQPQHF.

Note on this clone: Other nucleotide sequences in the sample specify the same CDR3. This chain connects TRBV9 to TRBJ1-3; 8 bases map to TRBD1. Germline V gene data show CDR1 as SGDLS and CDR2 as YYNGEE. J was trimmed by 5 bases and V by 3 bases; bases with no gene match: 10. The CDR3 has 16 amino acids. The CDR3 nucleotides read TGTGCCAGCAGCGAAGGAGGACAGGGTGGCAGAAACACCATATATTTT. Translation: CASSEGGQGGRNTIYF.

This clone has a handful of counts. The chain is built from TRBV6-1 and TRBJ1-1; maybe TRBD1 (5 bases). The CDR3 consists of 14 residues. The germline V gene encodes CDR1 MNHNS and CDR2 SASEGT. V shed 3 bases and J shed 4 bases, with 12 bases lying between them. The CDR3 is CASSETVSATEAFF. In DNA, the CDR3 is TGTGCCAGCAGTGAGACAGTTTCAGCCACTGAAGCTTTCTTT.

This chain joins TRBV7-8 and TRBJ1-2; TRBD1 might be the D (6 bases). CDR1 and CDR2 from the germline V gene are SGHVS and FQNEAQ. CDR3 length: 15 amino acids. Between the trimmed V and J ends, which lost 0 bases and 4 bases, there was a span of 12 bases. In DNA, the CDR3 is TGTGCCAGCAGCTTAGCGGGGGGGCTTGGCTATGGCTACACCTTC. This translates into CASSLAGGLGYGYTF.

The chain joins TRBV14 to TRBJ2-7; TRBD1 is a possible D gene (6 bases). This CDR3 is built from 13 residues. Germline assignment: CDR1 SGHDN and CDR2 FVKESK. Trimming removed 6 bases at V and 0 bases at J, with 9 bases between. Here the CDR3 reads CASRSDSSYEQYF. The CDR3 nucleotides read TGTGCCAGCAGATCGGACAGCTCCTACGAGCAGTACTTC.

This clone has a single count. The V and J genes are TRBV7-2 and TRBJ1-2, with D unresolved. Per germline, CDR1 SGHTA and CDR2 FQGNSA. V was pared by 2 bases and J by 3 bases, with 10 bases between. The CDR3 is made up of 14 amino acids. CDR3 nucleotides: TGTGCCAGCAGCTTATCCCCGGGGTACTATGGCTACACCTTC. Translating gives CASSLSPGYYGYTF.

This clone showed up just a few times. Additional DNA sequences in this sample encode the identical CDR3. J is TRBJ1-2 and V is TRBV5-1, with D unresolved. V shed 1 base and J shed 1 base, with 8 bases lying between them. Germline values: CDR1 SGHRS, CDR2 YFSETQ. The CDR3 has 14 amino acids. The CDR3 DNA follows: TGCGCCAGCAGCTTGAACCGGGATAACTATGGCTACACCTTC. Residues: CASSLNRDNYGYTF.